The 9 T cell receptor beta chains given below trace back to one sample, sequenced in a study of OX40 agonist ivuxolimab in advanced cancers. TCRdb's table, derived via immunoSEQ multiplex PCR, lists solely in-frame clones and lacks some. The repertoire holds roughly 50,000 clones, with about nine tenths as singletons. The sample consisted of CD4+ or CD8+ T cells sorted from blood, taken in a trial of the OX40 agonist ivuxolimab. Receptor source: an adult with an advanced solid tumor such as melanoma, head and neck, liver or kidney cancer.

This sequence joins TRBV7-9 and TRBJ1-2, with 7 bases fitting TRBD1. V trimming: 4 bases; J trimming: 5 bases; junction bases outside the gene matches: 4. The germline V gene encodes CDR1 SEHNR and CDR2 FQNEAQ (reference sequence). This CDR3 spans 13 amino acids. CDR3 loop: CASSSGTVYGYTF. The CDR3 coding sequence is TGTGCCAGCAGCTCGGGGACAGTTTATGGCTACACCTTC.

The V call is TRBV11-2, the J call TRBJ2-7; 8 bases are shared with TRBD1. V trimming: 5 bases; J trimming: 2 bases; junction bases outside the gene matches: 5. The germline CDR1 and CDR2 sequences are SGHAT and FQNNGV. The CDR3 totals 14 residues. For the CDR3, the DNA is TGTGCCAGCAGCGTAAGGGACAGGACCTACGAGCAGTACTTC. Its protein product is CASSVRDRTYEQYF.

This clone was observed a single time. This chain links TRBV19 with TRBJ2-1; unclear D gene. This CDR3 spans 15 amino acids. V dropped 3 bases and J dropped 4 bases, with 13 bases sitting between them. Germline V CDR1 and CDR2: LNHDA, SQIVND (reference sequence). The CDR3 loop reads CASSIWQEPYNEQFF. The CDR3 DNA reads as TGTGCCAGTAGTATCTGGCAGGAACCTTACAATGAGCAGTTCTTC.

The chain links TRBV19 to TRBJ1-1; no firm D call. The V and J ends lost 10 bases and 4 bases respectively, with 22 bases between them. The CDR3 loop spans 15 amino acids. From germline, CDR1 is LNHDA and CDR2 SQIVND (reference sequence). CDR3 DNA: TGTGCCACCAGATCGGGGAGACTAGGACGCACTGAAGCTTTCTTT. Its translation is CATRSGRLGRTEAFF.

The chain carries TRBV2 and TRBJ2-5; tentatively, D is TRBD2 (5 bases). Trimming stripped 3 bases from V and 11 bases from J, with 10 bases between. The CDR3 consists of 11 residues. CDR1 SNHLY and CDR2 FYNNEI come from the germline V gene. The CDR3 DNA sequence: TGTGCCAGCAGTGAGACTAACCAACAGTACTTC. This gives the protein CASSETNQQYF. The variable domain in full, completed from reference TRBV2 and TRBJ2-5, reads EPEVTQTPSHQVTQMGQEVILRCVPISNHLYFYWYRQILGQKVEFLVSFYNNEISEKSEIFDDQFSVERPDGSNFTLKIRSTKLEDSAMYFCASSETNQQYFGPGTRLLVL.

The chain carries TRBV7-8 and TRBJ1-2; TRBD1 matches at 9 bases. The V gene end was trimmed by 1 base and the J gene end by 5 bases; junction bases not matched to a gene: 5. The CDR3 contains 15 residues. CDR1 and CDR2 from the germline V gene are SGHVS and FQNEAQ. In DNA form, the CDR3 reads TGTGCCAGCAGCTTAGTTACAGGGGGCGAATATGGCTACACCTTC. Amino acids: CASSLVTGGEYGYTF. Filled out from reference TRBV7-8 and TRBJ1-2, the complete variable domain reads GAGVSQSPRYKVAKRGQDVALRCDPISGHVSLFWYQQALGQGPEFLTYFQNEAQLDKSGLPSDRFFAERPEGSVSTLKIQRTQQEDSAVYLCASSLVTGGEYGYTFGSGTRLTVV.

The J gene is TRBJ1-6, the V gene TRBV27; the match to TRBD1 covers 8 bases. V was clipped by 0 bases and J by 10 bases; unmatched bases: 5. The CDR3 has 15 residues. Germline CDR1 and CDR2: MNHEY and SMNVEV (reference sequence). The CDR3 sequence: CASSLSTGGSSPLHF. As DNA, the CDR3 is TGTGCCAGCAGTTTATCCACAGGGGGAAGCTCACCCCTCCACTTT.

V and J are TRBV13 and TRBJ2-1; D unresolved. V shed 4 bases and J shed 4 bases, with 14 bases lying between them. CDR3 length equals 15 residues. CDR1 and CDR2 (germline): PRHDT, FYEKMQ (reference sequence). The CDR3 spells CASSSPLERYNEQFF. CDR3 in DNA: TGTGCCAGCAGCTCCCCCCTCGAAAGGTACAATGAGCAGTTCTTC.

The genes are TRBV19 and TRBJ2-1; 9 bases line up with TRBD2. The trim removed 1 base at V and 3 bases at J, leaving 4 bases unmatched. The CDR3 consists of 16 residues. Germline CDR1 LNHDA, CDR2 SQIVND (reference sequence). CDR3 DNA: TGTGCCAGTAGTATAGGTCTAGCGGGGCTCTACAATGAGCAGTTCTTC. Translation: CASSIGLAGLYNEQFF.